These 16 T cell receptor beta chains originate from one sample sequenced in a study of T cells after yellow fever vaccination. In TCRdb, the 5' RACE reads were re-called with MiXCR into one record per CDR3 protein. The table lists around 360,000 distinct CDR3 sequences, more than 9% of them singletons. Sequencing used PBMCs, obtained on the day of the first yellow fever vaccination. Every receptor here comes from a young man who received the YFV17D yellow fever vaccine.

About this clonotype itself: With a much larger clone just one base away, this may be a read error. Since no conserved phenylalanine or tryptophan closes the CDR3, a read error is the likely cause. The chain links TRBV19 to TRBJ1-2; TRBD1 might be the D (6 bases). In germline, CDR1 is LNHDA, CDR2 SQIVND (reference sequence). V lost 5 bases and J 0 bases, leaving 10 bases between the germline ends. The CDR3 is 14 residues long. Written as DNA, the CDR3 is TGTGCCAGTAGTGGGACATCGGCTAACTATGGCTACACCTCC. This sequence encodes CASSGTSANYGYTS.

CDR3 residues: CASSQDRAGDPQYF. For the CDR3, the DNA is TGCGCCAGCAGCCAAGATCGGGCGGGGGATCCGCAGTATTTT. The chain couples TRBV4-3 to TRBJ2-3; the match to TRBD2 covers 7 bases. Germline-derived CDR1 and CDR2 are LGHNA and YSLEER. V trimming: 0 bases; J trimming: 10 bases; junction bases outside the gene matches: 7. The CDR3 length is 14 residues.

This clonotype was recorded at least ten times. V gene TRBV9 combines with J gene TRBJ2-7; 8 bases map to TRBD1. Trimming removed 0 bases from V and 5 bases from J; junction bases left unmatched: 7. Per germline, CDR1 SGDLS and CDR2 YYNGEE. CDR3 length: 15 residues. In DNA form, the CDR3 reads TGTGCCAGCAGCGTAGATCCAGGGGGCTTCGACGAGCAGTACTTC. Translated: CASSVDPGGFDEQYF.

The chain uses TRBV7-3 and TRBJ2-1; D is possibly TRBD1 (5 bases). In germline, CDR1 is SGHTA, CDR2 FQGTGA. V lost 3 bases and J lost 10, with 16 bases in between. This CDR3 has 14 amino acids. CDR3 loop: CASSFQGRSPEQFF. The CDR3, as DNA: TGTGCCAGCAGCTTCCAGGGTAGATCCCCGGAGCAGTTCTTC. The whole variable domain, remainder taken from reference TRBV7-3 and TRBJ2-1, is GAGVSQTPSNKVTEKGKYVELRCDPISGHTALYWYRQSLGQGPEFLIYFQGTGAADDSGLPNDRFFAVRPEGSVSTLKIQRTERGDSAVYLCASSFQGRSPEQFFGPGTRLTVL.

This clonotype was seen ten or more times. The chain links TRBV18 to TRBJ2-1, with no clear D. Trimming shortened V by 1 base and J by 0 bases, and 4 bases separated the two germline ends. The CDR3 is 14 amino acids. Germline V gene sequence: CDR1 KGHSH, CDR2 LQKENI. As DNA, the CDR3 is TGTGCCAGCTCACCACAGGCCTCCTACAATGAGCAGTTCTTC. Encoded protein: CASSPQASYNEQFF.

This clonotype was seen a few times. The chain joins TRBV4-1 to TRBJ2-5; unclear D gene. V gave up 2 bases and J gave up 3 bases, with 10 bases separating them. Per germline, CDR1 MGHRA and CDR2 YSYEKL. This CDR3 is built from 14 residues. CDR3 region: CASSQKLEKETQYF. The DNA for the CDR3 is TGCGCCAGCAGCCAAAAACTTGAGAAAGAGACCCAGTACTTC.

This chain connects TRBV10-3 to TRBJ1-1; weak D call: TRBD1 (6 bases). Trimming removed 2 bases at V and 2 bases at J, with 15 bases between. The CDR3 loop spans 16 amino acids. The germline V gene encodes CDR1 ENHRY and CDR2 SYGVKD. CDR3 in amino acids: CAISEEAGTSNTEAFF. In nucleotides, the CDR3 is TGTGCCATCAGTGAGGAGGCCGGGACATCCAACACTGAAGCTTTCTTT.

The sample holds a few counts of this clonotype. The genes are TRBV12-3 or TRBV12-4 and TRBJ2-3; 11 positions agree with TRBD2. This CDR3 spans 15 amino acids. J gave up 4 bases and V 6 bases, and 6 bases lay outside the gene matches. For the CDR3, the DNA is TGTGCCAGCAGACCACTAGCGGGGGTCCCAGATACGCAGTATTTT. Translating gives CASRPLAGVPDTQYF.

In its sample, this clonotype was seen a few times. This chain links TRBV18 with TRBJ1-1; 10 bases fit TRBD1. V gave up 3 bases and J gave up 6 bases; unmatched junction bases: 4. Germline V gene sequence: CDR1 KGHSH, CDR2 LQKENI. The CDR3 loop spans 14 amino acids. The CDR3 nucleotides are TGTGCCAGCTCACCTGACAGGGGGCTCGCTGAAGCTTTCTTT. The encoded protein is CASSPDRGLAEAFF.

This clonotype was counted many times. The chain has TRBV5-5 and TRBJ2-6, with D tentatively TRBD1 (5 bases). Between the trimmed V and J ends, which lost 4 bases and 0 bases, there was a span of 11 bases. The CDR3 has 16 residues. The germline V gene has CDR1 SGHKS and CDR2 YYEKEE (reference sequence). This chain's CDR3 is CASSPQVSSGANVLTF. CDR3 DNA sequence: TGTGCCAGCAGCCCACAGGTTAGCTCTGGGGCCAACGTCCTGACTTTC.

The V call is TRBV21-1, the J call TRBJ2-6. TRBV21-1 is deemed a pseudogene. The CDR3 covers 18 residues. The CDR3 bases are TGTGCCAGCAGCAGGTCCGCATCACCCCGCCCTGGGGCCAACGTCCTGACTTTC. Its protein is CASSRSASPRPGANVLTF.

V gene TRBV12-5 combines with J gene TRBJ2-4, with D hard to call. The CDR3 loop spans 14 amino acids. The germline CDR1 and CDR2 sequences are LGHNT and FRNRAP. V was clipped by 1 base and J by 2 bases, with 6 bases between them. The CDR3: CASGLGSSKNIQYF. The CDR3 nucleotides are TGTGCTAGTGGTTTGGGCAGCTCCAAAAACATTCAGTACTTC.

This clonotype was recorded a few times. The rearrangement uses TRBV10-1 and TRBJ1-5, with D unresolved. CDR3 length equals 12 residues. Germline V lookup: CDR1 WNHNN, CDR2 SYGVQD (reference sequence). V shed 2 bases and J shed 3 bases, with 2 bases lying between them. In nucleotides, the CDR3 is TGCGCCAGCAGTGAGCACAATCAGCCCCAGCATTTT. Protein product: CASSEHNQPQHF.

This clonotype has just a few counts. The chain combines TRBV7-2 with TRBJ2-3; D remains unclear. The CDR3 totals 14 residues. Germline CDR1 and CDR2: SGHTA and FQGNSA. Trimming pared 1 base from V and 2 bases from J, leaving 7 bases between. The CDR3 spells CASSLEQATDTQYF. CDR3 bases: TGTGCCAGCAGCTTAGAGCAGGCCACAGATACGCAGTATTTT.

The rearrangement links TRBV2 to TRBJ2-5; D is possibly TRBD2 (5 bases). The CDR3 runs to 14 residues. Germline CDR1 is SNHLY and CDR2 is FYNNEI. Between the trimmed V and J ends, which lost 8 bases and 5 bases, there was a span of 18 bases. The CDR3 DNA follows: TGTGCCAGCTCCCTCATCACCCGCGGGGAGACCCAGTACTTC. This codes for CASSLITRGETQYF.

The rearrangement links TRBV5-1 to TRBJ2-5; 10 nucleotides match TRBD1. CDR1 is SGHRS and CDR2 is YFSETQ in the germline V gene. Trimming took 1 base from V and 4 from J; bases not matched to a gene: 1. The CDR3 runs 14 residues. The CDR3 here is CASSLRDRGETQYF. In DNA form, the CDR3 reads TGCGCCAGCAGCTTGAGGGACAGGGGAGAGACCCAGTACTTC.